This T cell receptor beta chain was identified in a study of cytomegalovirus exposure and HLA in healthy donors. The germline CDR1 and CDR2 sequences are SGHAT and FQNNGV. V shed 1 base, J shed 7 bases, and the junction held 8 bases outside the gene matches. The CDR3 length is 16 residues. The protocol was immunoSEQ multiplex PCR, while the TCRdb copy is restricted to in-frame clones and leaves out a portion. The repertoire consists of about 240,000 clones, with about 86% occurring once and the leading ten covering around 1.3%. Comments on this clone: The antigen remains undetermined.

Study-wide points: Within the 100 to 150 validation repertoires, first-cohort TCR clusters tended to co-occur, according to a later analysis.

The V gene is TRBV11-2, the J gene TRBJ2-1, with 9 positions matching TRBD2. The receptor comes from a woman younger than 45 in good health and CMV-seropositive. Sequencing used PBMCs. CDR3 residues: CASSLGPAGGRNEQFF. CDR3 DNA: TGTGCCAGCAGCTTAGGTCCGGCGGGAGGGCGTAATGAGCAGTTCTTC.